A selection of T cell receptor beta chains follows, all from one sample in a study of cytomegalovirus exposure and HLA in healthy donors. Some clones are missing from TCRdb's copy, which holds only in-frame ones; the method was immunoSEQ multiplex PCR. Here the sample spans around 170,000 clones, roughly 78% being singletons. Sequenced material: PBMCs. The source is a middle-aged woman in good health and CMV-seronegative. The conserved cysteine and the conserved F or W are not part of the CDR3 here. Each record gives: CDR3 protein, V gene, J gene.

cdr3_aa: ASSPFSGTGTSPLH; v_call: TRBV28; j_call: TRBJ1-6
cdr3_aa: ASSIRRGTLYNEQF; v_call: TRBV19; j_call: TRBJ2-1
cdr3_aa: ASSLPTSGGAYNEQF; v_call: TRBV5-8; j_call: TRBJ2-1
cdr3_aa: ASSFADPDEKLF; v_call: TRBV7-9; j_call: TRBJ1-4
cdr3_aa: ASSLLSSTGELF; v_call: TRBV5-1; j_call: TRBJ2-2
cdr3_aa: ASSVEGVLAETQY; v_call: TRBV9; j_call: TRBJ2-5
cdr3_aa: ASSIVGQTITEAF; v_call: TRBV19; j_call: TRBJ1-1
cdr3_aa: ASSGRRQGAYNEQF; v_call: TRBV9; j_call: TRBJ2-1
cdr3_aa: SAPLATREF; v_call: TRBV20-1; j_call: TRBJ2-1
cdr3_aa: AWSIEFNSPLH; v_call: TRBV30; j_call: TRBJ1-6
cdr3_aa: ASSGRSSGGETQY; v_call: TRBV27; j_call: TRBJ2-5
cdr3_aa: ASSGGGPSYEQY; v_call: TRBV27; j_call: TRBJ2-7
cdr3_aa: ASSNSVGELF; v_call: TRBV7-2; j_call: TRBJ2-2
cdr3_aa: ASSLGQNTGELF; v_call: TRBV7-9; j_call: TRBJ2-2
cdr3_aa: SVARQGREAF; v_call: TRBV29-1; j_call: TRBJ1-1
cdr3_aa: ASSIPGQHHEQY; v_call: TRBV5-4; j_call: TRBJ2-7
cdr3_aa: ASSRGLAGATGELF; v_call: TRBV5-1; j_call: TRBJ2-2
cdr3_aa: ASSLAHQGDTQY; v_call: TRBV5-1; j_call: TRBJ2-3
cdr3_aa: ASSLQGAPSYEQY; v_call: TRBV5-4; j_call: TRBJ2-7
cdr3_aa: ASSGQGVVGANVLT; v_call: TRBV9; j_call: TRBJ2-6
cdr3_aa: ASSPKGDRSSYNEQF; v_call: TRBV5-1; j_call: TRBJ2-1
cdr3_aa: ASSQLAGGSSYNEQF; v_call: TRBV4-1; j_call: TRBJ2-1
cdr3_aa: ASSLGAGEHNEQF; v_call: TRBV6-5; j_call: TRBJ2-1
cdr3_aa: AGSLTPDRGDIQY; v_call: TRBV7-6; j_call: TRBJ2-4
cdr3_aa: AWTHQETQY; v_call: TRBV30; j_call: TRBJ2-5
cdr3_aa: ASSLFSYEQY; v_call: TRBV7-8; j_call: TRBJ2-7
cdr3_aa: AISDGGVGNQPQH; v_call: TRBV10-3; j_call: TRBJ1-5
cdr3_aa: ASSWSIPPTSGRAGELF; v_call: TRBV5-1; j_call: TRBJ2-2
cdr3_aa: ASSLSGDRVDEQF; v_call: TRBV5-1; j_call: TRBJ2-1
cdr3_aa: ASATGGNQPQH; v_call: TRBV6-5; j_call: TRBJ1-5
cdr3_aa: ASSGDRGRQPQH; v_call: TRBV2; j_call: TRBJ1-5
cdr3_aa: ASINTGADTEAF; v_call: TRBV10-2; j_call: TRBJ1-1
cdr3_aa: ASSLDVRDSYEQY; v_call: TRBV23-1; j_call: TRBJ2-7
cdr3_aa: ASSSGLAGGTTEDTQY; v_call: TRBV5-1; j_call: TRBJ2-3
cdr3_aa: ASSATGLGYGYT; v_call: TRBV6-1; j_call: TRBJ1-2
cdr3_aa: ASSSGTGVHEQY; v_call: TRBV5-1; j_call: TRBJ2-7
cdr3_aa: ASSETSGSYNEQF; v_call: TRBV25-1; j_call: TRBJ2-1
cdr3_aa: ASSQSDGSGQPQH; v_call: TRBV27; j_call: TRBJ1-5
cdr3_aa: ASGRREVGYEQY; v_call: TRBV2; j_call: TRBJ2-7
cdr3_aa: ATSRGTSGGHEQF; v_call: TRBV15; j_call: TRBJ2-1
cdr3_aa: ASSWGDGTEAF; v_call: TRBV6-5; j_call: TRBJ1-1
cdr3_aa: ASSQGLAGGPGTDTQY; v_call: TRBV4-3; j_call: TRBJ2-3
cdr3_aa: ASSPGNRFSYEQY; v_call: TRBV18; j_call: TRBJ2-7
cdr3_aa: ASSLQELKANYGYT; v_call: TRBV5-5; j_call: TRBJ1-2
cdr3_aa: ASSWGFSGEKLF; v_call: TRBV13; j_call: TRBJ1-4
cdr3_aa: SVVGTGDLNTEAF; v_call: TRBV29-1; j_call: TRBJ1-1
cdr3_aa: ASRRDRGPYEQY; v_call: TRBV6-5; j_call: -
cdr3_aa: ASSLGDRTNYGYT; v_call: TRBV7-8; j_call: TRBJ1-2
cdr3_aa: ASSGTGGATNEKLF; v_call: TRBV6-1; j_call: TRBJ1-4
cdr3_aa: ASSVSGNKENTQY; v_call: TRBV6-5; j_call: TRBJ2-3
cdr3_aa: ASSLGGTAPTNEKLF; v_call: TRBV5-1; j_call: TRBJ1-4
cdr3_aa: ASSVDGDRVPNTEAF; v_call: TRBV9; j_call: TRBJ1-1